This is a list of T cell receptor beta chains from one sample in a study of blood T cell repertoires in COVID-19. Only in-frame clones appear in the TCRdb table, and some are missing; sequencing was by immunoSEQ multiplex PCR. The sample has around 71,000 clones, roughly nine tenths seen once; the top ten hold about 2.1%. Material for sequencing was peripheral blood. The receptor set was obtained from a woman aged 55-69 years with acute or convalescent COVID-19. Each CDR3 is given with its conserved first and last residue. The order of the fields is D gene, clone size, V gene, J gene, CDR3 DNA, CDR3 protein. D genes are given only for firm matches. Size is omitted from some rows. Given values are once, few, many or a class for expanded clones.

D: TRBD2
size: .
V: TRBV5-1
J: TRBJ2-1
DNA: TGCGCCAGCAGCTTAGGGACTAGCACCTACAATGAGCAGTTCTTC
CDR3: CASSLGTSTYNEQFF

D: .
size: .
V: TRBV6-2/TRBV6-3
J: TRBJ2-5
DNA: TGTGCCAGCAGCATGGGACTCCTCCAAGAGACCCAGTACTTC
CDR3: CASSMGLLQETQYF

D: .
size: .
V: TRBV5-1
J: TRBJ2-3
DNA: TGCGCCAGCAGCTTCTTCACAGATACGCAGTATTTT
CDR3: CASSFFTDTQYF

D: .
size: .
V: TRBV3-1/TRBV3-2
J: TRBJ2-7
DNA: TGTGCCAGCAGTACCGGGACAATGGGCGAGCAGTACTTC
CDR3: CASSTGTMGEQYF

D: TRBD1
size: few
V: TRBV28
J: TRBJ2-7
DNA: TGTGCCAGCAGTTTGTACCAGGGGGCGTGGGACTACGAGCAGTACTTC
CDR3: CASSLYQGAWDYEQYF

D: .
size: .
V: TRBV12-3/TRBV12-4
J: TRBJ1-1
DNA: TGTGCCAGCATTTTAGCCCAGAACACTGAAGCTTTCTTT
CDR3: CASILAQNTEAFF

D: TRBD2
size: .
V: TRBV24-1
J: TRBJ2-7
DNA: TGTGCCACCAGCTATCCGGGACTAGCGGGGGGCAATCCCTCAGTAGAGCAGTACTTC
CDR3: CATSYPGLAGGNPSVEQYF

D: .
size: .
V: TRBV2
J: TRBJ1-5
DNA: TGTGCCAGCAGTGATTTGACAGGACCTCAGCCCCAGCATTTT
CDR3: CASSDLTGPQPQHF

D: .
size: .
V: TRBV7-9
J: TRBJ2-4
DNA: TGTGCCAGCAGCCGCAAAAACATTCAGTACTTC
CDR3: CASSRKNIQYF

D: TRBD1
size: few
V: TRBV7-9
J: TRBJ2-7
DNA: TGTGCCAGCAGCCCACGAAGGGACAGGGTGCGAGTATCGGGAGAGCAGTACTTC
CDR3: CASSPRRDRVRVSGEQYF

D: TRBD1
size: .
V: TRBV7-9
J: TRBJ2-1
DNA: TGTGCCAGCAGCTTGGGACAGGGGGCCTCGAATGAGCAGTTCTTC
CDR3: CASSLGQGASNEQFF

D: .
size: .
V: TRBV3-1/TRBV3-2
J: TRBJ1-2
DNA: TGTGCCAGCAGCCCCTGGGGGGGTGGCGGCGGTTATGGCTACACCTTC
CDR3: CASSPWGGGGGYGYTF

D: TRBD1
size: few
V: TRBV2
J: TRBJ1-1
DNA: TGTGCCAGCAGTCGGGACAGCATTGAAGCTTTCTTT
CDR3: CASSRDSIEAFF

D: TRBD2
size: .
V: TRBV6-5
J: TRBJ2-1
DNA: TGTGCCAGCAGTTCGGGACTAGCGGGACGAGAAGGCGAGCAGTTCTTC
CDR3: CASSSGLAGREGEQFF

D: .
size: .
V: TRBV11-2
J: TRBJ1-2
DNA: TGTGCCAGCAGCTTGGCTGCGGGGGAGTTTAACTATGGCTACACCTTC
CDR3: CASSLAAGEFNYGYTF

D: TRBD1
size: .
V: TRBV19
J: TRBJ1-2
DNA: TGTGCCAGTAGTGTCCAGGGGGCTGGCTATGGCTACACCTTC
CDR3: CASSVQGAGYGYTF

D: .
size: .
V: TRBV3-1/TRBV3-2
J: TRBJ1-4
DNA: TGTGCCAGCAGCCCGATATTCGGTGAAAAACTGTTTTTT
CDR3: CASSPIFGEKLFF

D: .
size: .
V: TRBV30
J: TRBJ2-3
DNA: TGTGCCTGGAGTGTCGTCTCGGGTACGCAGTATTTT
CDR3: CAWSVVSGTQYF

D: .
size: .
V: TRBV27
J: TRBJ2-3
DNA: TGTGCCAGCAGTTTAGGTGTCGGAGGGAGCACAGATACGCAGTATTTT
CDR3: CASSLGVGGSTDTQYF

D: .
size: .
V: TRBV7-9
J: TRBJ2-5
DNA: TGTGCCAGCAGCTGGGCTAGCCTTCAAGAGACCCAGTACTTC
CDR3: CASSWASLQETQYF

D: .
size: few
V: TRBV2
J: TRBJ2-5
DNA: TGTGCCAGCGAGGAGCAAGAGACCCAGTACTTC
CDR3: CASEEQETQYF

D: .
size: .
V: TRBV6-5
J: TRBJ1-1
DNA: TGTGCCAGCAGATCTAGGACACCAATGAACACTGAAGCTTTCTTT
CDR3: CASRSRTPMNTEAFF

D: .
size: .
V: TRBV5-1
J: TRBJ2-1
DNA: TGCGCCAGCAGCTTGACTAGTAACAATGAGCAGTTCTTC
CDR3: CASSLTSNNEQFF

D: .
size: few
V: TRBV6-5
J: TRBJ2-3
DNA: TGTGCCAGCAGTTACTCTGGCAGGATGGCAGATACGCAGTATTTT
CDR3: CASSYSGRMADTQYF

D: TRBD1
size: .
V: TRBV9
J: TRBJ1-4
DNA: TGTGCCAGCAGCGTAGCCTCAGGGGGGACCCCTAATGAAAAACTGTTTTTT
CDR3: CASSVASGGTPNEKLFF

D: TRBD1
size: .
V: TRBV2
J: TRBJ1-4
DNA: TGTGCCAGCAGCCTCGGACAGGGGGCTCGGGAAAAACTGTTTTTT
CDR3: CASSLGQGAREKLFF

D: TRBD2
size: .
V: TRBV7-2
J: TRBJ2-7
DNA: TGTGCCAGCAGCTCTCGGGAGGGCTACGAGCAGTACTTC
CDR3: CASSSREGYEQYF

D: .
size: .
V: TRBV3-1/TRBV3-2
J: TRBJ1-5
DNA: TGTGCCAGCAGCCAAGGCGGCCTAAGCAATCAGCCCCAGCATTTT
CDR3: CASSQGGLSNQPQHF

D: .
size: .
V: TRBV3-1/TRBV3-2
J: TRBJ1-1
DNA: TGTGCCAGCAGCCAAGACAGCGTGGCAGGGGTTGGGTACACTGAAGCTTTCTTT
CDR3: CASSQDSVAGVGYTEAFF

D: TRBD2
size: .
V: TRBV5-5
J: TRBJ2-2
DNA: TGTGCCAGCAGCCATCTTAGCGGGAGCTACACCGGGGAGCTGTTTTTT
CDR3: CASSHLSGSYTGELFF

D: .
size: .
V: TRBV28
J: TRBJ1-1
DNA: TGTGCCAGCAGCCTACTCCCCCCGCCTTTGAACACTGAAGCTTTCTTT
CDR3: CASSLLPPPLNTEAFF

D: .
size: .
V: TRBV6-5
J: TRBJ2-5
DNA: TGTGCCAGTACCCCCCCCTACGTGGAGACCCAGTACTTC
CDR3: CASTPPYVETQYF

D: TRBD1
size: .
V: TRBV28
J: TRBJ2-5
DNA: TGTGCCAGCAGGCCACAGGGGGATCAGGCGGAGACCCAGTACTTC
CDR3: CASRPQGDQAETQYF

D: .
size: .
V: TRBV21-1
J: TRBJ2-6
DNA: TGTGCCAGCAGCAAAAGCGCAGGGTTCCCCAACGTCCTGACTTTC
CDR3: CASSKSAGFPNVLTF

D: .
size: few
V: TRBV19
J: TRBJ2-2
DNA: TGTGCCAGTAGTACACAGGGACCTACCGGGGAGCTGTTTTTT
CDR3: CASSTQGPTGELFF

D: .
size: .
V: TRBV27
J: TRBJ1-6
DNA: TGTGCCAGCAGCCCGACCCCTAGGTCACCCCTCCACTTT
CDR3: CASSPTPRSPLHF

D: TRBD1
size: .
V: TRBV30
J: TRBJ2-7
DNA: TGTGCCTGGAGTCTGGGCCAGGGGGCGAGCGAGCAGTACTTC
CDR3: CAWSLGQGASEQYF

D: .
size: .
V: TRBV20-1
J: TRBJ2-1
DNA: TGCAGTGCTAGTTGGCCGAACAATGAGCAGTTCTTC
CDR3: CSASWPNNEQFF

D: .
size: .
V: TRBV30
J: TRBJ1-1
DNA: TGTGCCTTACGGAGTAATAGGGACATAAATATGAACACTGAAGCTTTCTTT
CDR3: CALRSNRDINMNTEAFF

D: .
size: .
V: TRBV7-2
J: TRBJ1-5
DNA: TGTGCCAGCAGCTTAGTTCCAGGTAGCAATCAGCCCCAGCATTTT
CDR3: CASSLVPGSNQPQHF

D: TRBD1
size: .
V: TRBV19
J: TRBJ1-5
DNA: TGTGCCAGTAGTACCGGGACAGGGGGAGGGCAGCCCCAGCATTTT
CDR3: CASSTGTGGGQPQHF

D: TRBD1
size: .
V: TRBV7-2
J: TRBJ1-5
DNA: TGTGCCAGCAGCTTATCGGGACAGTACAATCAGCCCCAGCATTTT
CDR3: CASSLSGQYNQPQHF

D: TRBD1
size: .
V: TRBV28
J: TRBJ2-1
DNA: TGTGCCAGCACATCTTCTGGGACAGTCCGGCGTCGGGAGCAGTTCTTC
CDR3: CASTSSGTVRRREQFF